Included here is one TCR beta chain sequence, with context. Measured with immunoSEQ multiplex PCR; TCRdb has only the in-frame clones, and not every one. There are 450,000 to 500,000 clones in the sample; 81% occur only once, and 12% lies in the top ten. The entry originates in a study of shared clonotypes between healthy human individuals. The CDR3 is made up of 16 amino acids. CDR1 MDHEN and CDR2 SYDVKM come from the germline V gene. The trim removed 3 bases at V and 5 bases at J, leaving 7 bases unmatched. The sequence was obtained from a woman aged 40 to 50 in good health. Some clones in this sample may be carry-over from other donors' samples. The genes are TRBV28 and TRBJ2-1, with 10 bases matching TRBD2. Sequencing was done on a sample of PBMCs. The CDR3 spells CASSFSSGRINNEQFF. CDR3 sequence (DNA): TGTGCCAGCAGTTTTTCTAGCGGGAGAATCAACAATGAGCAGTTCTTC.